Listed below are T cell receptor beta chains from one sample, sequenced in a study of shared clonotypes between healthy human individuals. Here immunoSEQ multiplex PCR was the method, and the copy in TCRdb shows in-frame clones only, minus some. The data show more than 2 million clones, with about 94% seen just once and around 0.13% held by the top ten. Sequencing used naive CD4+ T cells sorted from blood. All receptors derive from a man aged 18 to 30 in good health. Each CDR3 is given with its conserved first and last residue. A D gene is named only where the DNA matches it firmly.

V gene: TRBV4-3; J gene: TRBJ1-2; D gene: .; CDR3 protein: CASSQERGTYGYTF
V gene: TRBV7-2; J gene: TRBJ2-5; D gene: .; CDR3 protein: CASSPTWETQYF
V gene: TRBV5-1; J gene: TRBJ2-1; D gene: TRBD2; CDR3 protein: CASSPGLAGASWFF
V gene: TRBV4-3; J gene: TRBJ1-2; D gene: .; CDR3 protein: CASSKALTDNYGYTF
V gene: TRBV15; J gene: TRBJ1-3; D gene: .; CDR3 protein: CATSRDLGLGNTIYF
V gene: TRBV18; J gene: TRBJ2-3; D gene: .; CDR3 protein: CASSPFEDTQYF
V gene: TRBV7-8; J gene: TRBJ2-3; D gene: .; CDR3 protein: CASSLRTDTQYF
V gene: TRBV11-2; J gene: TRBJ2-5; D gene: .; CDR3 protein: CASSLVVETQYF
V gene: TRBV5-8; J gene: TRBJ1-6; D gene: .; CDR3 protein: CASRGGSGSPLHF
V gene: TRBV5-1; J gene: TRBJ2-7; D gene: .; CDR3 protein: CASSLWGGQASSYEQYF
V gene: TRBV28; J gene: TRBJ1-4; D gene: .; CDR3 protein: CASSLPPVLTNEKLFF
V gene: TRBV19; J gene: TRBJ1-1; D gene: .; CDR3 protein: CASSLPMNTEAFF
V gene: TRBV7-9; J gene: TRBJ2-2; D gene: TRBD1; CDR3 protein: CASSFNRGTAGELFF
V gene: TRBV7-3; J gene: TRBJ2-1; D gene: .; CDR3 protein: CASSFTTGAKQFF
V gene: TRBV25-1; J gene: TRBJ1-5; D gene: .; CDR3 protein: CASSGGGSNQPQHF
V gene: TRBV2; J gene: TRBJ2-2; D gene: .; CDR3 protein: CASNREGELFF
V gene: TRBV30; J gene: TRBJ2-7; D gene: .; CDR3 protein: CAWSKTVTYEQYF
V gene: TRBV6-5; J gene: TRBJ1-5; D gene: .; CDR3 protein: CASSMTGVTNQPQHF
V gene: TRBV6-6; J gene: TRBJ1-2; D gene: .; CDR3 protein: CASSYLTTNYGYTF
V gene: TRBV2; J gene: TRBJ1-2; D gene: .; CDR3 protein: CASKKSLDGYTF
V gene: TRBV27; J gene: TRBJ2-2; D gene: .; CDR3 protein: CASSLGLSTGELFF
V gene: TRBV2; J gene: TRBJ2-1; D gene: TRBD2; CDR3 protein: CASRLAGFLYNEQFF
V gene: TRBV4-3; J gene: TRBJ1-5; D gene: .; CDR3 protein: CASSQEWGTSNQPQHF
V gene: TRBV18; J gene: TRBJ2-7; D gene: .; CDR3 protein: CASSPSESYEQYF
V gene: TRBV7-9; J gene: TRBJ1-2; D gene: .; CDR3 protein: CASSPGRFYGYTF
V gene: TRBV7-6; J gene: TRBJ1-5; D gene: TRBD1; CDR3 protein: CASSLSGTGNWDQPQHF
V gene: TRBV7-9; J gene: TRBJ1-4; D gene: TRBD1; CDR3 protein: CASSYRDRAEKLFF
V gene: TRBV6-1; J gene: TRBJ2-3; D gene: TRBD2; CDR3 protein: CASSWSGENTDTQYF
V gene: TRBV30; J gene: TRBJ2-1; D gene: TRBD1; CDR3 protein: CAWRDRDEQFF
V gene: TRBV10-3; J gene: TRBJ1-5; D gene: .; CDR3 protein: CAISDRGAGVRQPQHF
V gene: TRBV6-6; J gene: TRBJ2-7; D gene: .; CDR3 protein: CASGAGSDEQYF
V gene: TRBV7-2; J gene: TRBJ2-5; D gene: .; CDR3 protein: CASSLGSVSRETQYF
V gene: TRBV7-7; J gene: TRBJ2-7; D gene: .; CDR3 protein: CASSVSGGEQYF
V gene: TRBV7-9; J gene: TRBJ1-2; D gene: TRBD1; CDR3 protein: CASSPPFRTGVQDGYTF
V gene: TRBV5-4; J gene: TRBJ2-5; D gene: TRBD1; CDR3 protein: CASSLGQGAVRETQYF
V gene: TRBV5-4; J gene: TRBJ2-1; D gene: TRBD2; CDR3 protein: CASSRGLDNNEQFF
V gene: TRBV4-3; J gene: TRBJ2-1; D gene: TRBD2; CDR3 protein: CASSQDGLAVVYNEQFF
V gene: TRBV10-1; J gene: TRBJ2-7; D gene: .; CDR3 protein: CASSVSAGVSHEQYF
V gene: TRBV5-1; J gene: TRBJ1-5; D gene: .; CDR3 protein: CASSQDGMNQPQHF
V gene: TRBV5-1; J gene: TRBJ2-3; D gene: TRBD2; CDR3 protein: CASSLGLAADTQYF
V gene: TRBV5-4; J gene: TRBJ2-7; D gene: TRBD1; CDR3 protein: CASSLSGGDEQYF
V gene: TRBV9; J gene: TRBJ2-3; D gene: .; CDR3 protein: CASSPRGGASDTQYF
V gene: TRBV4-1; J gene: TRBJ1-1; D gene: .; CDR3 protein: CASSQILGVRAFF
V gene: TRBV10-3; J gene: TRBJ1-5; D gene: TRBD1; CDR3 protein: CAISESGDRDQPQHF
V gene: TRBV5-4; J gene: TRBJ1-4; D gene: TRBD1; CDR3 protein: CASSLDGTGGEKLFF
V gene: TRBV5-1; J gene: TRBJ2-5; D gene: TRBD1; CDR3 protein: CASSLNQGAGRETQYF
V gene: TRBV30; J gene: TRBJ1-4; D gene: .; CDR3 protein: CAWKHRATNEKLFF
V gene: TRBV19; J gene: TRBJ2-7; D gene: .; CDR3 protein: CASSIQGSSYEQYF
V gene: TRBV18; J gene: TRBJ1-4; D gene: .; CDR3 protein: CASSLVDRAEKLFF
V gene: TRBV5-1; J gene: TRBJ2-7; D gene: .; CDR3 protein: CASSPQDSTLAEQYF
V gene: TRBV6-5; J gene: TRBJ1-1; D gene: .; CDR3 protein: CASAGGWSVNTEAFF
V gene: TRBV18; J gene: TRBJ1-1; D gene: TRBD1; CDR3 protein: CASVPQGEYTEAFF
V gene: TRBV10-2; J gene: TRBJ1-6; D gene: .; CDR3 protein: CASSAGFNSPLHF
V gene: TRBV5-4; J gene: TRBJ2-3; D gene: .; CDR3 protein: CASSSGTGRGTSALDTQYF
V gene: TRBV30; J gene: TRBJ2-3; D gene: .; CDR3 protein: CAWGGITQYF
V gene: TRBV5-1; J gene: TRBJ1-6; D gene: .; CDR3 protein: CASSPEGNSPLHF
V gene: TRBV10-2; J gene: TRBJ2-1; D gene: .; CDR3 protein: CASSEPSTQQFF
V gene: TRBV25-1; J gene: TRBJ2-5; D gene: TRBD1; CDR3 protein: CASSDPTGIETQYF
V gene: TRBV6-1; J gene: TRBJ1-2; D gene: .; CDR3 protein: CASSEALGNYGYTF